This TCR beta chain is drawn from a study of cytomegalovirus exposure and HLA in healthy donors. Across the study: About four fifths of 300 to 450 genotyped donors fell in the Caucasian-associated ancestry cluster. Whole-study results and caveats: Most CMV-associated TCR beta chains were later found to appear HLA-restricted. TCR beta sequences reportedly predicted most subjects' HLA-A and HLA-B alleles accurately. TRBV6-2, TRBV6-3 and some other V segments were excluded as indistinguishable.

Concerning this clone itself: Its target is not known.

A multiplex PCR was run with 60 Vbeta primers and 13 Jbeta primers. Sequencing was performed with immunoSEQ multiplex PCR; in TCRdb, only in-frame clones are kept and a portion is missing. The sample lists roughly 150,000 clones, over 70% seen once, with 2% to 2.5% in the top ten. CDR1 is MGHDK, CDR2 SYGVNS, per germline. The CDR3 length is 15 residues. Trimming pared 7 bases from V and 3 bases from J, leaving 15 bases between. The rearrangement joins TRBV25-1 to TRBJ2-2; a weak D match, TRBD2 (6 bases). The receptor was isolated from a man aged 30 to 39 in good health and CMV-seronegative. Sample: PBMCs. The CDR3 DNA follows: TGTGCCAGCACACCCCGGGACTCTCACACCGGGGAGCTGTTTTTT. This translates into CASTPRDSHTGELFF.